These T cell receptor beta chains were read from a single sample in a study. MiXCR, applied by TCRdb to the 5' RACE reads, yields one record per CDR3 protein. The data hold 7,500 to 10,000 distinct CDR3 sequences, with around 25% observed a single time. The sequencing input was Tregs sorted from blood. These receptors were taken from a female donor with breast cancer. Each CDR3 is given with its conserved first and last residue. D genes are given only for firm matches. For some rows the clone size is stated as once, few or many, or as a class when expanded; others skip it.

clone size,D gene,J gene,V gene,CDR3 DNA,CDR3 protein
many,TRBD1,TRBJ1-1,TRBV30,TGTGCCTGGGACAGGGGAAGCGGCACTGAAGCTTTCTTT,CAWDRGSGTEAFF
medium-sized,-,TRBJ1-5,TRBV29-1,TGCAGCGCATGTCCGGGGTACAATCAGCCCCAGCATTTT,CSACPGYNQPQHF
many,TRBD1,TRBJ1-1,TRBV24-1,TGTGCCACCAGTGAGGGGGGACAGTTGAACACTGAAGCTTTCTTT,CATSEGGQLNTEAFF
-,-,TRBJ1-2,TRBV27,TGTGCCAGCAGTTTATCCCAGGGTCTGGGGAACTATGGCTACACCTTC,CASSLSQGLGNYGYTF
once,-,TRBJ2-1,TRBV20-1,TGCAGTGCTAGAGATTATGGGGGGAGCTACAATGAGCAGTTCTTC,CSARDYGGSYNEQFF
few,TRBD2,TRBJ2-7,TRBV5-6,TGTGCCAGCAGCTCGGGACTAGCTTACGAGCAGTACTTC,CASSSGLAYEQYF
-,-,TRBJ2-1,TRBV20-1,TGCAGTGCTGGGCTTTTAGGGCGGGGATACAATGAGCAGTTCTTC,CSAGLLGRGYNEQFF
many,TRBD2,TRBJ2-7,TRBV6-1,TGTGCCAGCAGCGGTAGCGGGGGAAGGTATTACGAGCAGTACTTC,CASSGSGGRYYEQYF
many,TRBD1,TRBJ2-4,TRBV20-1,TGCAGTGCTAGGGACAGGGACAACATTCAGTACTTC,CSARDRDNIQYF
medium-sized,-,TRBJ1-2,TRBV18,TGTGCCAGCTCACCCTATGACAGACCTCAGAACTATGGCTACACCTTC,CASSPYDRPQNYGYTF
many,-,TRBJ2-3,TRBV5-6,TGTGCCAGTAAACAGGGTGCAGATACGCAGTATTTT,CASKQGADTQYF
many,TRBD1,TRBJ1-4,TRBV3-1,TGTGCCAGCAGCCCCGGACAGGAGACCTATAATGAAAAACTGTTTTTT,CASSPGQETYNEKLFF
-,-,TRBJ2-7,TRBV5-1,TGCGCCAACAGCGTCGACCACGAGCAGTACTTC,CANSVDHEQYF
-,TRBD2,TRBJ2-1,TRBV4-1,TGCGCCAGCAGCCAAGAAGCGGGAGTACACAATGAGCAGTTCTTT,CASSQEAGVHNEQFF
medium-sized,-,TRBJ1-3,TRBV20-1,TGCAGTGCTAGTGGTCATGGGGCTTTCGGAGGAAACACCATATATTTT,CSASGHGAFGGNTIYF
many,-,TRBJ2-7,TRBV7-9,TGTGCCAGCAGCTTCCAGTTCGAGCAGTACTTC,CASSFQFEQYF
few,TRBD2,TRBJ2-7,TRBV4-1,TGCGCCAGCAGCCAAGATGCGCGGGAGGTATCCTACGAGCAGTACTTC,CASSQDAREVSYEQYF
many,TRBD2,TRBJ2-2,TRBV15,TGTGCCACCACGGGTCGGCTAGCGGGAGGGACCGGGGAGCTGTTTTTT,CATTGRLAGGTGELFF
-,-,TRBJ2-1,TRBV9,TGTGCCAGCAGCACTCAGGGACGGGGACCTCCCAATGAGCAGTTCTTC,CASSTQGRGPPNEQFF
many,TRBD1,TRBJ1-1,TRBV12-3/TRBV12-4,TGTGCCAGCAGTCCATTAGGGCAGGGGGGCACTGAAGCTTTCTTT,CASSPLGQGGTEAFF
-,TRBD2,TRBJ2-3,TRBV20-1,TGCAGTGCTAGACGGGGACAAGCGGGAGGGCCTTTTATGGATACGCAGTATTTT,CSARRGQAGGPFMDTQYF
medium-sized,-,TRBJ2-1,TRBV24-1,TGTGCCACCAGTGATCCCGGGACGGATAGGACCAATGAGCAGTTCTTC,CATSDPGTDRTNEQFF
many,-,TRBJ2-1,TRBV24-1,TGTGCCACCAGTGATTTACCCACTCCAAATGAGCAGTTCTTC,CATSDLPTPNEQFF
few,-,TRBJ1-1,TRBV5-5,TGTGCCAGCAGTCAAGGTCCGGAGGCTTTCTTT,CASSQGPEAFF
-,-,TRBJ2-7,TRBV7-8,TGTGCCAGCAGCTTAAGGCTTGGGGTTGGATTCGAGCAGTACTTC,CASSLRLGVGFEQYF
many,TRBD2,TRBJ2-1,TRBV5-1,TGCGCCAGCAGCTTGGAAGCGGGAGGGAACAATGAGCAGTTCTTC,CASSLEAGGNNEQFF
-,-,TRBJ2-7,TRBV30,TGTGCCTGGAGTCGACTGGCGGGAAGCGAGCAGTACTTC,CAWSRLAGSEQYF
-,TRBD2,TRBJ2-3,TRBV6-5,TGTGCCAGCGGTTCGACTAGCGTCACAGATACGAAGTATTTT,CASGSTSVTDTKYF
many,-,TRBJ1-5,TRBV20-1,TGCAGTGCTAGTTCGGGAGTCGCTGGCAATCAGCCCCAGCATTTT,CSASSGVAGNQPQHF
-,-,TRBJ2-7,TRBV5-8,TGCGCCAGCAGCTTGGACGGATCCCGGATGGACGAGCAGTACTTC,CASSLDGSRMDEQYF
-,TRBD2,TRBJ2-1,TRBV9,TGTGCCAGCAGCGTAGTGGTTACGCGGGAGGGTGAGCAGTTCTTC,CASSVVVTREGEQFF
many,TRBD1,TRBJ2-1,TRBV7-3,TGTGCCAGCAGCATACAGGGGAATGAGCAGTTCTTC,CASSIQGNEQFF
-,TRBD1,TRBJ1-1,TRBV7-3,TGTGCCAGCAGCCCCCAGGGGGGGCGAACTGAAGCTTTCTTT,CASSPQGGRTEAFF
medium-sized,TRBD2,TRBJ2-1,TRBV20-1,TGCAGTGCTAGAAGGTTGACTAGCGGGAGGGTCAATGAGCAGTTCTTC,CSARRLTSGRVNEQFF
medium-sized,-,TRBJ2-2,TRBV27,TGTGCCAGCAGCCCGTTTTCCGGGGAGCTGTTTTTT,CASSPFSGELFF
-,-,TRBJ2-1,TRBV10-1,TGCGCTAGCAGTGAGTTCGGGCTAGCAGCATACAATGAGCAGTTCTTC,CASSEFGLAAYNEQFF
many,TRBD2,TRBJ2-3,TRBV20-1,TGCAGTGCTAGATCAGAGGGACTAGCGGGGGGCTATACGCAGTATTTT,CSARSEGLAGGYTQYF
-,-,TRBJ1-1,TRBV5-5,TGCGCCAGCAGCTATATCCCGGATGTGAACGCTGAAGCTTTCTTT,CASSYIPDVNAEAFF
many,-,TRBJ2-3,TRBV5-1,TGCGCCAGCAGCTCCAAAACGGGTGTCACAGATACGCAGTATTTT,CASSSKTGVTDTQYF
-,-,TRBJ1-2,TRBV5-6,TGTGCCAGCAGCTTGGGTGGGGGCAACTATGGCTACACCTTC,CASSLGGGNYGYTF
many,-,TRBJ1-6,TRBV11-3,TGTGCCAGCGGAGGGAGGCGTTCACCCCTCCACTTT,CASGGRRSPLHF
medium-sized,-,TRBJ1-6,TRBV12-3/TRBV12-4,TGTGCCAGCAACGAAGGGCGTCCATATAATTCACCCCTCCACTTT,CASNEGRPYNSPLHF
many,TRBD1,TRBJ2-7,TRBV4-2,TGTGCCAGCAGCCGATTCGGGACAGGGGGCGACGAGCAGTACTTC,CASSRFGTGGDEQYF
-,-,TRBJ2-1,TRBV6-5,TGTGCCAGCAGCCTATTAGAGGGTGAGCAGTTCTTC,CASSLLEGEQFF
medium-sized,TRBD1,TRBJ2-1,TRBV20-1,TGCAGTGCCCACGGGACAGGGATTGAGCAGTTCTTC,CSAHGTGIEQFF
medium-sized,-,TRBJ1-1,TRBV5-1,TGCGCCAGCAGCCTTCTCCGGGGTTCCGCTGAAGCTTTCTTT,CASSLLRGSAEAFF
medium-sized,-,TRBJ2-7,TRBV5-1,TGCGCCAGCAGCGCAGGGAACTACGAGCAGTACTTC,CASSAGNYEQYF
many,-,TRBJ2-1,TRBV13,TGTGCCAGCAGCCGACACGAGGGGGTAGGGCCGTACTACAATGAGCAGTTCTTC,CASSRHEGVGPYYNEQFF
-,TRBD1,TRBJ1-5,TRBV7-2,TGTGCCAGCACCAACACCCCGGGACAGCACAATCAGCCCCAGCATTTT,CASTNTPGQHNQPQHF
-,TRBD2,TRBJ2-3,TRBV5-6,TGTGCCAGCAGCTTGTTCGGTAGCGGGAGGCGCACAGATACGCAGTATTTT,CASSLFGSGRRTDTQYF
few,TRBD1,TRBJ1-2,TRBV6-5,TGTGCCAGCAGTCTCGGGACAGGGGGCCCTAACTATGGCTACACCTTC,CASSLGTGGPNYGYTF
-,TRBD2,TRBJ2-1,TRBV9,TGTGCCAGCAGCGTAGTGGGGCGGGAGTTGGGATCCTACAATGAGCAGTTCTTC,CASSVVGRELGSYNEQFF
medium-sized,TRBD2,TRBJ2-1,TRBV12-3/TRBV12-4,TGTGCCAGCAGTCCAGGGACTAGCGAAGACAATGAGCAGTTCTTC,CASSPGTSEDNEQFF
many,-,TRBJ1-1,TRBV30,TGTGCCTGGAGTGCGTATGTTAAGGACACTGAAGCTTTCTTT,CAWSAYVKDTEAFF